The 9 T cell receptor beta chains below all came from one sample that was sequenced in a study of T-cell reconstitution after alpha-beta-depleted transplantation in children. The TCRbeta library incorporated unique molecular identifiers. MiXCR, run by TCRdb on the PCR reads, gives a single entry per CDR3 protein. The top ten hold over 6% of the sample, which has about 16,000 distinct CDR3 sequences, 4.5% to 6.5% seen once. The sample was PBMCs, taken before TCRalphabeta/CD19-depleted stem cell transplant. The receptors were sampled from a boy aged 5-17 years with acute lymphoblastic leukemia, due to receive a stem cell transplant.

This clonotype was detected ten times or more. The genes are TRBV9 and TRBJ2-3; D remains ambiguous. The V gene lost 3 bases and the J gene lost 3 bases, with 8 bases spanning the gap. Germline CDR1 is SGDLS and CDR2 is YYNGEE. The CDR3 is 13 amino acids. Here the CDR3 reads CASSAWSTDTQYF. The CDR3 nucleotides read TGTGCCAGCAGCGCCTGGAGTACAGATACGCAGTATTTT.

This clonotype occurred many times. The chain combines TRBV5-1 with TRBJ1-4; D is unclear. Trimming pared 4 bases from V and 8 bases from J, leaving 18 bases between. This CDR3 is built from 15 residues. Germline V gene data show CDR1 as SGHRS and CDR2 as YFSETQ. CDR3 sequence (DNA): TGCGCCAGCAGCCTGTATATAGGTGCCCAGGAAAAACTGTTTTTT. Its translation: CASSLYIGAQEKLFF.

This clonotype was observed at least ten times. The chain links TRBV2 to TRBJ1-6; 7 bases align to TRBD1. The CDR3 loop spans 16 amino acids. Per germline, CDR1 SNHLY and CDR2 FYNNEI. With 7 bases clipped from V and 6 bases from J, the junction kept 12 bases outside the gene matches. CDR3 protein: CASKWGQFTANSPLHF. DNA of the CDR3: TGTGCCAGCAAGTGGGGACAGTTTACAGCTAATTCACCCCTCCACTTT. Together with reference TRBV2 and TRBJ1-6, the CDR3 gives the full variable domain: EPEVTQTPSHQVTQMGQEVILRCVPISNHLYFYWYRQILGQKVEFLVSFYNNEISEKSEIFDDQFSVERPDGSNFTLKIRSTKLEDSAMYFCASKWGQFTANSPLHFGNGTRLTVT.

Ten or more counts support this clonotype. The V gene is TRBV24-1, the J gene TRBJ2-1; 9 positions match TRBD1. This CDR3 is 15 amino acids long. Unmatched junction bases numbered 7, after V lost 7 bases and J lost 4 bases. Germline CDR1 KGHDR, CDR2 SFDVKD. Here the CDR3 reads CATRGGGQGYNEQFF. CDR3 bases: TGTGCCACCAGGGGGGGGGGACAGGGATACAATGAGCAGTTCTTC.

The genes are TRBV2 and TRBJ2-7; the D gene could be TRBD1 or TRBD2 (5 bases each). The CDR3 is 15 amino acids. Germline assignment: CDR1 SNHLY and CDR2 FYNNEI. Trimming took 6 bases from V and 1 from J, leaving 16 bases between them. The CDR3 spells CASRAAQGRSYEQYF. Written as DNA, the CDR3 is TGTGCCAGCAGGGCTGCGCAGGGACGATCCTACGAGCAGTACTTC.

This clonotype has a count of ten or more. The chain recombines TRBV4-1 with TRBJ2-2, with D maybe TRBD2 (6 bases). Per the germline V gene, CDR1 is MGHRA and CDR2 is YSYEKL. This CDR3 comprises 17 residues. Trimming left V 1 base short and J 6 bases short, with 18 bases between. For the CDR3, the DNA is TGCGCCAGCAGCCAAGGGAGGGCGGGTCAGGGCCCCGGGGAGCTGTTTTTT. It translates to CASSQGRAGQGPGELFF.

This clonotype has more than one count but fewer than ten. J is TRBJ2-3 and V is TRBV5-4; D perhaps matches TRBD2 (5 bases). With 9 bases removed from V and 2 bases from J, the gap between germline ends came to 13 bases. From germline, CDR1 is SGHNT and CDR2 YYREEE (reference sequence). CDR3 length: 13 amino acids. DNA of the CDR3: TGTGCCACCCGGGAAGGCAACACAGATACGCAGTATTTT. Translated, it gives CATREGNTDTQYF.

This clonotype has ten or more counts. V is TRBV27 and J is TRBJ1-3; D may be TRBD1 (5 bases). The germline V gene encodes CDR1 MNHEY and CDR2 SMNVEV (reference sequence). This CDR3 is built from 15 residues. With 0 bases removed from V and 1 base from J, the gap between germline ends came to 7 bases. The CDR3 DNA is TGTGCCAGCAGTTTATCAGCAGGGTCTGGAAACACCATATATTTT. This gives the protein CASSLSAGSGNTIYF.

This clonotype was observed at least ten times. V gene TRBV7-6 combines with J gene TRBJ2-3; 9 bases are shared with TRBD2. With V trimmed by 4 bases and J by 2 bases, 4 bases remained unmatched. Per germline, CDR1 SGHVS and CDR2 FNYEAQ. The CDR3 length is 15 residues. The CDR3 DNA is TGTGCCAGCAGCTATAGCGGGGGACCCACAGATACGCAGTATTTT. It specifies CASSYSGGPTDTQYF.